These 27 T cell receptor beta chains were all obtained from the same sample, sequenced in a study of T-cell memory formation after mild COVID-19. TCRdb reanalysed the 5' RACE reads using MiXCR and keeps one entry per CDR3 protein. The sample lists about 560,000 distinct CDR3 sequences, roughly 17% occurring once. The material sequenced was PBMCs or a T cell subset sorted from them (not recorded which). Receptors were obtained from an adult woman who had mild COVID-19 (a few samples of this study predate the infection). Cell type and time point are not known.

This sequence joins TRBV12-3 or TRBV12-4 and TRBJ1-1; 9 nucleotides align to TRBD1. V lost 7 bases, J lost 6 bases, and 6 bases stayed unmatched. This CDR3 has 13 amino acids. CDR3 residues: CASNNRGRAEAFF. DNA of the CDR3: TGTGCCAGCAATAACAGGGGGCGGGCTGAAGCTTTCTTT.

The chain has TRBV3-1 and TRBJ2-5, with D perhaps matching TRBD1 or TRBD2 (5 bases each). The ends were cut back, 2 bases at V and 7 bases at J, with 17 bases in the middle. The CDR3 spans 15 residues. Per germline, CDR1 LGHDT and CDR2 YNNKEL (reference sequence). The CDR3 nucleotides are TGTGCCAGCAGCCAAAAAGGGACCTCAGGTGGGACCCAGTACTTC. Its translation: CASSQKGTSGGTQYF.

This clonotype came up a few times. V is TRBV5-4 and J is TRBJ2-7, with D perhaps TRBD2 (5 bases). The CDR3 loop spans 15 amino acids. The V end was cut by 0 bases, the J end by 5 bases, with 15 bases between. Germline V gene data show CDR1 as SGHNT and CDR2 as YYREEE (reference sequence). CDR3 sequence reads: CASSLALARGDEQYF. The CDR3 region has the DNA TGTGCCAGCAGCTTGGCCTTAGCGAGAGGCGACGAGCAGTACTTC.

This clonotype has only a few counts. V gene TRBV24-1 combines with J gene TRBJ2-1; 7 bases match TRBD1. Germline CDR1 is KGHDR and CDR2 is SFDVKD. V gave up 9 bases and J gave up 7 bases; unmatched junction bases: 14. CDR3 length: 15 amino acids. The CDR3 spells CATGSIDRDGNEQFF. The DNA for the CDR3 is TGTGCCACCGGTAGTATCGACAGGGATGGGAATGAGCAGTTCTTC.

This clonotype has a handful of counts. This chain connects TRBV7-9 to TRBJ2-7, with D perhaps matching TRBD1 or TRBD2 (6 bases each). V lost 5 bases and J 0 bases, leaving 14 bases between the germline ends. Germline CDR1 is SEHNR and CDR2 is FQNEAQ (reference sequence). The CDR3 is 15 residues long. The CDR3 is CASSRPGAASYEQYF. Written as DNA, the CDR3 is TGTGCCAGCAGCCGCCCGGGGGCCGCCTCCTACGAGCAGTACTTC.

J is TRBJ2-3 and V is TRBV7-2; 12 bases agree with TRBD2. Germline trimming cut 5 bases from V and 5 bases from J; bases unmatched to any gene: 8. The CDR3 covers 16 residues. Germline CDR1 reads SGHTA; CDR2 reads FQGNSA. CDR3 DNA sequence: TGTGCCAGCAGCGTTACTAGCGGGAGGCTACGAGATACGCAGTATTTT. Amino acids: CASSVTSGRLRDTQYF.

This clonotype has a handful of counts. This rearrangement joins TRBV18 to TRBJ2-5, with TRBD2 matching 7 bases. The germline gives CDR1 KGHSH, CDR2 LQKENI. Losses at the gene ends were 6 bases for V and 4 bases for J; bases not matched to a gene: 11. The CDR3 runs 15 residues. The CDR3 spells CASSALGTGGETQYF. CDR3 DNA: TGTGCCAGCTCCGCCCTGGGGACGGGAGGAGAGACCCAGTACTTC.

The chain uses TRBV7-9 and TRBJ1-4, with 9 bases aligning to TRBD1. V was clipped by 5 bases and J by 1 base; unmatched bases: 8. This CDR3 region has 17 residues. The germline gives CDR1 SEHNR, CDR2 FQNEAQ (reference sequence). CDR3 residues: CASSQRTGGRTNEKLFF. As DNA, the CDR3 is TGTGCCAGCAGCCAACGCACAGGGGGCAGAACTAATGAAAAACTGTTTTTT.

This clonotype has only a few counts. The chain recombines TRBV7-3 with TRBJ2-2, with D perhaps matching TRBD1 (5 bases). The CDR3 has 15 amino acids. CDR1 and CDR2 from the germline V gene are SGHTA and FQGTGA. Trimming cost V 3 bases and J 4 bases, with 12 bases left between them. CDR3 sequence: CASSFMTAGTGELFF. CDR3 sequence (DNA): TGTGCCAGCAGCTTTATGACAGCCGGCACCGGGGAGCTGTTTTTT.

This clonotype was counted between two and nine times. V usage is TRBV25-1 and J usage is TRBJ2-7, with D possibly being TRBD2 (5 bases). The CDR3 spans 16 residues. From germline, CDR1 is MGHDK and CDR2 SYGVNS. The ends were cut back, 2 bases at V and 2 bases at J, with 16 bases in the middle. The CDR3 region is CASSEGLPGETYEQYF. The CDR3, as DNA: TGTGCCAGCAGTGAAGGGCTTCCCGGGGAGACCTACGAGCAGTACTTC.

This chain connects TRBV14 to TRBJ2-7; D gene uncertain. V was pared by 3 bases and J by 6 bases, with 12 bases between. The CDR3 spans 13 residues. Germline V gene sequence: CDR1 SGHDN, CDR2 FVKESK. CDR3 protein: CASSHGPTAEQYF. In nucleotides, the CDR3 is TGTGCCAGCAGCCACGGTCCTACGGCCGAGCAGTACTTC.

This clonotype was counted between two and nine times. V and J are TRBV9 and TRBJ1-1; 8 nucleotides line up with TRBD1. In germline, CDR1 is SGDLS, CDR2 YYNGEE. This CDR3 contains 15 residues. V dropped 1 base and J dropped 1; count of bases not matched to a gene: 3. In DNA form, the CDR3 reads TGTGCCAGCAGCGTATACGGACAGGGGAACACTGAAGCTTTCTTT. Protein product: CASSVYGQGNTEAFF.

The chain combines TRBV15 with TRBJ2-2, with D perhaps assigned TRBD1 or TRBD2 (5 bases each). Germline values: CDR1 LNHNV, CDR2 YYDKDF (reference sequence). The CDR3 runs to 17 residues. Trimming cost V 4 bases and J 6 bases, with 21 bases left between them. The CDR3 sequence is CATSIGTAVYLAGELFF. The CDR3 DNA sequence: TGTGCCACCAGCATCGGGACGGCCGTTTACCTTGCCGGGGAGCTGTTTTTT.

The rearrangement joins TRBV20-1 to TRBJ1-2; 10 bases agree with TRBD1. This CDR3 spans 14 amino acids. Germline CDR1 DFQATT, CDR2 SNEGSKA (reference sequence). V gave up 5 bases and J gave up 8 bases; unmatched junction bases: 11. The CDR3 DNA reads TGCAGTGCTCAACCGGGGGACAGGGGAAGAGGCTACACCTTC. Translated: CSAQPGDRGRGYTF.

This clonotype was detected only a few times. The chain links TRBV7-3 to TRBJ1-5, with TRBD1 matching over 11 bases. J lost 6 bases, V lost 4 bases, and 2 bases had no gene match. Germline CDR1 SGHTA, CDR2 FQGTGA. The CDR3 runs to 14 residues. This chain's CDR3 is CASSSGQGVQPQHF. The CDR3 DNA is TGTGCCAGCAGCTCGGGACAGGGGGTTCAGCCCCAGCATTTT.

The chain is built from TRBV4-1 and TRBJ1-1; D ambiguous. The ends were cut back, 4 bases at V and 4 bases at J, with 13 bases in the middle. CDR1 is MGHRA and CDR2 is YSYEKL in the germline V gene. This CDR3 region has 14 residues. This CDR3 is CASSPRGPGTEAFF. The CDR3 coding sequence is TGCGCCAGCAGCCCAAGAGGACCCGGCACTGAAGCTTTCTTT.

This clonotype was counted a few times. The rearrangement joins TRBV9 to TRBJ2-7; no reliable D call. V shed 3 bases and J shed 6 bases, with 10 bases lying between them. The CDR3 length is 12 residues. CDR1 is SGDLS and CDR2 is YYNGEE in the germline V gene. The CDR3 sequence: CASSDEIREQYF. Written as DNA, the CDR3 is TGTGCCAGCAGCGACGAGATCCGCGAGCAGTACTTC.

This clonotype was detected a few times. The rearrangement uses TRBV7-9 and TRBJ2-7; D is uncertain. Trimming shortened V by 5 bases and J by 10 bases, and 12 bases separated the two germline ends. CDR1 SEHNR and CDR2 FQNEAQ come from the germline V gene (reference sequence). The CDR3 has 11 amino acids. The CDR3 region has the DNA TGTGCCAGCAGCGGTAATTTGGGTCAGTACTTC. Translating gives CASSGNLGQYF. The full variable domain, rest sourced from reference TRBV7-9 and TRBJ2-7, is DTGVSQNPRHKITKRGQNVTFRCDPISEHNRLYWYRQTLGQGPEFLTYFQNEAQLEKSRLLSDRFSAERPKGSFSTLEIQRTEQGDSAMYLCASSGNLGQYFGPGTRLTVT.

The chain carries TRBV7-9 and TRBJ2-7; D not resolved. Trimming removed 4 bases from V and 2 bases from J, with 15 bases in between. The CDR3 runs 15 residues. Germline CDR1 is SEHNR and CDR2 is FQNEAQ (reference sequence). CDR3 nucleotide sequence: TGTGCCAGCAGCTCTGACGGAGAACGAACCTACGAGCAGTACTTC. It translates to CASSSDGERTYEQYF.

This chain uses TRBV7-3 with TRBJ1-2, with D possibly TRBD1 on 5 matching bases. Germline CDR1 and CDR2: SGHTA and FQGTGA. The CDR3 covers 16 residues. Trimming stripped 1 base from V and 1 base from J, with 13 bases between. The CDR3 region is CASSLSGGVYNYGYTF. As DNA, the CDR3 is TGTGCCAGCAGCTTAAGTGGGGGGGTTTATAACTATGGCTACACCTTC. Based on the CDR3 plus reference TRBV7-3 and TRBJ1-2, the full variable domain is GAGVSQTPSNKVTEKGKYVELRCDPISGHTALYWYRQSLGQGPEFLIYFQGTGAADDSGLPNDRFFAVRPEGSVSTLKIQRTERGDSAVYLCASSLSGGVYNYGYTFGSGTRLTVV.

This clonotype was counted between two and nine times. The V call is TRBV7-8, the J call TRBJ2-1, with D possibly matching TRBD2 (6 bases). Per the germline V gene, CDR1 is SGHVS and CDR2 is FQNEAQ. CDR3 length: 16 amino acids. Trimming took 6 bases from V and 4 from J, leaving 19 bases between them. CDR3 sequence reads: CASSVSRGGRYNEQFF. In DNA form, the CDR3 reads TGTGCCAGCAGTGTATCAAGGGGAGGTCGGTACAATGAGCAGTTCTTC.

This chain connects TRBV18 to TRBJ2-7; possibly TRBD2 for D (5 bases). The CDR3 totals 16 residues. Per the germline V gene, CDR1 is KGHSH and CDR2 is LQKENI. V lost 2 bases to trimming and J lost 2 bases, with 16 bases between them. The CDR3 sequence: CASSPVVAGDTYEQYF. CDR3 nucleotides: TGTGCCAGCTCACCAGTGGTGGCGGGCGACACCTACGAGCAGTACTTC. The complete variable domain, with remaining parts taken from reference TRBV18 and TRBJ2-7, reads NAGVMQNPRHLVRRRGQEARLRCSPMKGHSHVYWYRQLPEEGLKFMVYLQKENIIDESGMPKERFSAEFPKEGPSILRIQQVVRGDSAAYFCASSPVVAGDTYEQYFGPGTRLTVT.

The sample holds a few counts of this clonotype. The chain is built from TRBV14 and TRBJ2-2; D remains unclear. The CDR3 is 14 amino acids. The ends were cut back, 3 bases at V and 7 bases at J, with 12 bases in the middle. Per germline, CDR1 SGHDN and CDR2 FVKESK. CDR3 bases: TGTGCCAGCAGCCACGGCCTTCACGGCGGGGAGCTGTTTTTT. Translating gives CASSHGLHGGELFF.

This clonotype was seen more than once but under ten times. V is TRBV27 and J is TRBJ2-7; D remains ambiguous. The germline V gene has CDR1 MNHEY and CDR2 SMNVEV (reference sequence). The CDR3 covers 11 residues. V dropped 6 bases and J dropped 5 bases, with 8 bases sitting between them. DNA of the CDR3: TGTGCCAGCAGCCCTAACGACGAGCAGTACTTC. Protein sequence: CASSPNDEQYF.

V and J are TRBV6-2 or TRBV6-3 and TRBJ2-2; no clear D. Germline V gene lookup returns CDR1 MNHEY and CDR2 SVGEGT. Trimming took off 0 bases at V and 5 bases at J, with 4 bases between the two ends. CDR3 length: 13 amino acids. The CDR3 loop is CASSYSWTGELFF. CDR3 DNA sequence: TGTGCCAGCAGTTACTCCTGGACCGGGGAGCTGTTTTTT.

V usage is TRBV28 and J usage is TRBJ1-2, with D perhaps matching TRBD1 (5 bases). Germline-derived CDR1 and CDR2 are MDHEN and SYDVKM. CDR3 length equals 13 residues. Trimming took 5 bases from V and 8 from J, leaving 15 bases between them. The DNA of the CDR3 is TGTGCCAGCAGTCCGGACACATTGGGGGGCTACACCTTC. Its protein is CASSPDTLGGYTF.

The chain carries TRBV3-1 and TRBJ2-5, with a possible D match to TRBD2 (6 bases). This CDR3 contains 13 residues. Per the germline V gene, CDR1 is LGHDT and CDR2 is YNNKEL (reference sequence). Trimming cost V 6 bases and J 1 base, with 9 bases left between them. DNA of the CDR3: TGTGCCAGCAGGGGGGACTTCCAAGAGACCCAGTACTTC. Residues: CASRGDFQETQYF.